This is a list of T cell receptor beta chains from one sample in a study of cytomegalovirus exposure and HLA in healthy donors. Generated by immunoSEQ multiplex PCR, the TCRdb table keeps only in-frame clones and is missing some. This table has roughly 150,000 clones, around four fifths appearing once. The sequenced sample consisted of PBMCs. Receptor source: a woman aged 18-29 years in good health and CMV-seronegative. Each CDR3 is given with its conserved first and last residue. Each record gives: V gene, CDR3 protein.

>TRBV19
CASRTIRLAGGSSDTQYF
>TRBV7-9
CASSLIELRPQTTNYGYTF
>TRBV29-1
CSVLGQASSYGYTF
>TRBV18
CASSFSGTGDQETQYF
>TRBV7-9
CASSLAQVAGEQFF
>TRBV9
CASSVGQGAFSYTF
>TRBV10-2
CASSDRGRNTEAFF
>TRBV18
CASSAGQGNYGYTF
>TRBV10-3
CAISEGQGALRTDTQYF
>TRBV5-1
CASSFIQGAITYNEQFF
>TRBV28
CASSPRRRQGPGQPQHF
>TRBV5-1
CASSPGTAGGGTEAFF
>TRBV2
CASSPPDREETQYF
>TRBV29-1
CSVVGGVYNEQFF
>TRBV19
CASSAPGTGGNYGYTF
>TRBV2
CASSGTSGGSKNIQYF
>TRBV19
CASSEQGSDGELFF
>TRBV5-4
CASSLLYNEQFF
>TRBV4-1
CASSPGTVPTNEKLFF
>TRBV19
CASSPGIRPIEQYF
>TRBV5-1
CASSLESSGGTGELFF
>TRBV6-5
CASSYSAGGYGYTF
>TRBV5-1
CASSLGGGLATNEKLFF
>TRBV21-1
CASSKARKGDYGYTF
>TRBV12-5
CASADRGPNTEAFF
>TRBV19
CASRQRTGSAFF
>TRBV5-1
CASSPAKPLQETQYF
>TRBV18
CASSSGTGTFEQYF
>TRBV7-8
CASSLRTAYTGELFF
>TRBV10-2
CASTRAGLRPFQETQYF
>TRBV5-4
CASSGGLAPNNEQFF
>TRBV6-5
CASSLTPDRGLGYTF
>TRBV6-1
CASSQRDRVFGYTF
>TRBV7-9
CASSLRGPGGPEAFF
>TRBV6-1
CASSEVGAWGETQYF
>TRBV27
CASLAGAGTDTQYF
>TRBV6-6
CASSYLPGSYEQYF
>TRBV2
CANSRGYGYTF
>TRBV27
CASLTYEQYF
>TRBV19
CASKATGRSYSNQPQHF
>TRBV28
CASSLVVGGAYEQYF
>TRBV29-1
CSVTTGGIREKAFF
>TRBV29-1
CSVAGTGHNQPQHF
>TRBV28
CASIGTGAGYYGYTF
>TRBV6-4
CASKAGGSTGELFF
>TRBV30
CAWEGGGDQPQHF
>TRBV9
CASSVSHSPFYGYTF